A selection of T cell receptor beta chains follows, all from one sample in a study of cytomegalovirus exposure and HLA in healthy donors. TCRdb's copy holds only in-frame clones and misses some; the assay was immunoSEQ multiplex PCR. Here the sample spans some 150,000 clones, over 60% being singletons. Sample: PBMCs. All receptors come from a woman aged 25 to 39 in good health and CMV-seronegative. The CDR3 runs from the conserved cysteine through the conserved F or W. The D gene is left open where the match is weak. Size is omitted from some rows. Given values are once, few, many or a class for expanded clones.

size	V	J	D	DNA	CDR3
once	TRBV27	TRBJ2-1	TRBD2	TGTGCCAGCAGTTTCGAGCGGGATTACAATGAGCAGTTCTTC	CASSFERDYNEQFF
-	TRBV18	TRBJ2-2	-	TGTGCCAGCACACCGGCGACAGGAGACACCGGGGAGCTGTTTTTT	CASTPATGDTGELFF
-	TRBV6-1	TRBJ2-7	-	TGTGCCAGCAGTTACTACGAGCAGTACTTC	CASSYYEQYF
-	TRBV5-1	TRBJ2-5	-	TGCGCCAGCAGCTTGCGGGAGTTCCTTAGGGTGGTGGAGACCCAGTACTTC	CASSLREFLRVVETQYF
-	TRBV7-2	TRBJ2-1	-	TGTGCCAGCCTCAGGACATACAATGAGCAGTTCTTC	CASLRTYNEQFF
-	TRBV28	TRBJ1-1	TRBD1	TGTGCCAGCAGATTATTCCGACAGGGGCGAATAGAAGCTTTCTTT	CASRLFRQGRIEAFF
-	TRBV7-2	TRBJ2-7	-	TGTGCCAGCAGCTTAAGAACGAGCTCCTACGAGCAGTACTTC	CASSLRTSSYEQYF
-	TRBV6-1	TRBJ2-1	TRBD2	TGTGCCAGCAGTTCCCGGGACGGCTTACTAGCGGGAGTCTTC	CASSSRDGLLAGVF
-	TRBV6-6	TRBJ2-7	-	TGTGCCAGCAGTCACCTATTTATAGCAGACGAGCAGTACTTC	CASSHLFIADEQYF
few	TRBV6-5	TRBJ2-2	-	TGTGCCAGCAGTTACGCGGCGGGCTACACCGGGGAGCTGTTTTTT	CASSYAAGYTGELFF
few	TRBV4-1	TRBJ1-4	-	TGCGCCAGCAGCCAACAGGGGCCGATTAATGAAAAACTGTTTTTT	CASSQQGPINEKLFF
-	TRBV2	TRBJ2-5	TRBD2	TGTGCCAGCAGCGGGACTAGCGTCCAAGAGACCCAGTACTTC	CASSGTSVQETQYF
-	TRBV9	TRBJ2-1	TRBD2	TGTGCCAGCAGCAAAACCGGGGGACTAGCGACAAGCTCCTACAATGAGCAGTTCTTC	CASSKTGGLATSSYNEQFF
-	TRBV28	TRBJ1-3	-	TGTGCCAGCAGTATACCCAGGGGCGCAGTAAACACCATATATTTT	CASSIPRGAVNTIYF
-	TRBV4-3	TRBJ1-1	-	TGCGCCAGCAGCCAATTAAGAGAAACAAAAGACTTCAATAACACTGAAGCTTTCTTT	CASSQLRETKDFNNTEAFF
-	TRBV4-1	TRBJ2-7	-	TGCGCCAGCAGCCAAGGGGCAAATTCCTACGAGCAGTACTTC	CASSQGANSYEQYF
once	TRBV6-5	TRBJ1-5	TRBD1	TGTGCCAGCAGTCCCGGACAGGGAAGGAGTCAGCCCCAGCATTTT	CASSPGQGRSQPQHF
-	TRBV19	TRBJ2-7	-	TGTGCCAGTAGTATAGGGCAGTTCTACGAGCAGTACTTC	CASSIGQFYEQYF
-	TRBV18	TRBJ2-5	TRBD1	TGTGCCAGCTCAGAACAGGGGGCGGAATACCAAGAGACCCAGTACTTC	CASSEQGAEYQETQYF
once	TRBV29-1	TRBJ2-5	-	TGCAGCGGAACCCCGAGTGAAGAGACCCAGTACTTC	CSGTPSEETQYF
-	TRBV7-9	TRBJ2-1	-	TGTGCCAGCAGCTTATTAGTCCCTCGCCCTAACAATGAGCAGTTCTTC	CASSLLVPRPNNEQFF
-	TRBV7-2	TRBJ1-4	-	TGTGCCAGCAGCTTCCAGTCTGGGCCCAATGAAAAACTGTTTTTT	CASSFQSGPNEKLFF
few	TRBV18	TRBJ1-2	TRBD1	TGTGCCAGCTCCCCAGACAGGGAAGGTGGCTACACCTTC	CASSPDREGGYTF
-	TRBV6-5	TRBJ1-2	-	TGTGCCAGCAGTTACAGCCCTGGGGGACATGGCTACCCCTTC	CASSYSPGGHGYPF
few	TRBV27	TRBJ2-5	-	TGTGCCAGCACGGCGGACCAAGAGACCCAGTACTTC	CASTADQETQYF
-	TRBV28	TRBJ2-3	TRBD2	TGTGCCAGCAGTTTGGTAGCGGGAGGCTCTTATACGCAGTATTTT	CASSLVAGGSYTQYF
-	TRBV9	TRBJ2-1	TRBD2	TGTGCCAGCAGCAGGAGCGGGGTTTCCTACAATGAGCAGTTCTTC	CASSRSGVSYNEQFF
-	TRBV6-1	TRBJ2-2	-	TGTGCCAGCAGTGAAGTGGCAGGGCCATACACCGGGGAGCTGTTTTTT	CASSEVAGPYTGELFF
few	TRBV5-5	TRBJ2-3	TRBD2	TGTGCCAGCGGTAGCGGGCCGTCCACAGATACGCAGTATTTT	CASGSGPSTDTQYF
-	TRBV4-3	TRBJ2-1	-	TGCGCCAGCAGCCAAGAAGCCCTAGGCGGGACTTCATACAATGAGCAGTTCTTC	CASSQEALGGTSYNEQFF
-	TRBV7-3	TRBJ1-6	-	TGTGCCAGCAGCTTATCCCGGGATTCACCCCTCCACTTT	CASSLSRDSPLHF
-	TRBV5-4	TRBJ2-1	TRBD2	TGTGCCTCCACGGCACTAGCGGGTTCCTACAATGAGCAGTTCTTC	CASTALAGSYNEQFF
-	TRBV5-1	TRBJ1-2	-	TGCGCCAGCAGCTTGGCCCCGGACTATGGCTACACCTTC	CASSLAPDYGYTF
few	TRBV5-1	TRBJ2-5	TRBD2	TGCGCCAGCAGCTTTTCTAGCGGGGCCCAGTACTTC	CASSFSSGAQYF
few	TRBV7-9	TRBJ1-4	-	TGTGCCAGCAGCGTGCGACAAACTAATGAAAAACTGTTTTTT	CASSVRQTNEKLFF
once	TRBV21-1	TRBJ1-2	-	TGTGCCAGCAACAAAACCCCCCGGGGGAGGTTTCTCTATGGCTACACCTTC	CASNKTPRGRFLYGYTF
-	TRBV7-9	TRBJ1-3	-	TGTGCCAGCAGTCGGACAGTCTCTGGAAACACCATATATTTT	CASSRTVSGNTIYF
few	TRBV5-4	TRBJ2-2	-	TGTGCCAGCAGCTTGGCCGAGTCAGGGAACACCGGGGAGCTGTTTTTT	CASSLAESGNTGELFF
-	TRBV6-6	TRBJ2-5	-	TGTGCCAGCAGCCTAGCCCAAGAGACCCAGTACTTC	CASSLAQETQYF
-	TRBV6-6	TRBJ2-1	TRBD1	TGTGCCAGCAGTTTAACAGGGGGCTCCTACAATGAGCAGTTCTTC	CASSLTGGSYNEQFF
-	TRBV5-6	TRBJ2-4	-	TGTGCCAGCAGCTTTGTTACATCAGAAAACATTCAGTACTTC	CASSFVTSENIQYF
-	TRBV19	TRBJ1-5	-	TGTGCCAGTAGTTTAGGGACACTTGCGAGCAATCAGCCCCAGCATTTT	CASSLGTLASNQPQHF
-	TRBV19	TRBJ2-5	TRBD2	TGTGCCAGTAGTATAGAGGCGGGAGCAGAGACCCAGTACTTC	CASSIEAGAETQYF
-	TRBV7-6	TRBJ1-5	TRBD1	TGTGCCAGCAGCTTAGGGACAGGGAAGGGTCAGCCCCAGCATTTT	CASSLGTGKGQPQHF
-	TRBV7-9	TRBJ1-1	-	TGTGCCAGCAGCTTAGGGGGTGGACAGTACACTGAAGCTTTCTTT	CASSLGGGQYTEAFF
-	TRBV5-4	TRBJ1-6	-	TGTGCCAGCAGCTTGACAGGTTCACCCCTCCACTTT	CASSLTGSPLHF
-	TRBV13	TRBJ1-2	TRBD1	TGTGCCAGCAGCGGCAGGGGGCCTGGCTACACCTTC	CASSGRGPGYTF